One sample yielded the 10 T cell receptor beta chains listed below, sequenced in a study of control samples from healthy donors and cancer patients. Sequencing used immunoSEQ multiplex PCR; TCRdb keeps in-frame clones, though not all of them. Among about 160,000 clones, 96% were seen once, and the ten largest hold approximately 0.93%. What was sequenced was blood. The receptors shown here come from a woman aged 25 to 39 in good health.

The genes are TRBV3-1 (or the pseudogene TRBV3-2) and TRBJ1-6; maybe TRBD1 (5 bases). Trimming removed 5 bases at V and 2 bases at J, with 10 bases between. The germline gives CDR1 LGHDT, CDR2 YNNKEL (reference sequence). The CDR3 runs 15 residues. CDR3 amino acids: CASSSTGTYNSPLHF. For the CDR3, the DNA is TGTGCCAGCAGCTCCACAGGAACCTATAATTCACCCCTCCACTTT.

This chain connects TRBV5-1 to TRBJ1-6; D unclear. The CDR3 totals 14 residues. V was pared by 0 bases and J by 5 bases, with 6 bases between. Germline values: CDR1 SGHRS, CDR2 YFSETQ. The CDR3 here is CASSLARNNSPLHF. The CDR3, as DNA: TGCGCCAGCAGCTTGGCCAGGAATAATTCACCCCTCCACTTT.

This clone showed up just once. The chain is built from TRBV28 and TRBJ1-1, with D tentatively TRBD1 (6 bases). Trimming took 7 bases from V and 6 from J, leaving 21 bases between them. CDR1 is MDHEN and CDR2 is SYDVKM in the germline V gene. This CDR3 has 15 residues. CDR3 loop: CASTHGGAPFPEAFF. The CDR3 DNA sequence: TGTGCCAGCACCCACGGGGGGGCCCCTTTTCCTGAAGCTTTCTTT.

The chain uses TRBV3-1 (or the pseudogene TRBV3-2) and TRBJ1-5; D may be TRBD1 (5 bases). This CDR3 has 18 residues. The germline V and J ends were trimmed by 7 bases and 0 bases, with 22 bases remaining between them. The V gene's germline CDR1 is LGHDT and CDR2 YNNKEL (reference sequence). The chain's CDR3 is CASISSRAGIISNQPQHF. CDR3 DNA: TGTGCCAGCATTTCTAGTCGGGCAGGGATCATTAGCAATCAGCCCCAGCATTTT.

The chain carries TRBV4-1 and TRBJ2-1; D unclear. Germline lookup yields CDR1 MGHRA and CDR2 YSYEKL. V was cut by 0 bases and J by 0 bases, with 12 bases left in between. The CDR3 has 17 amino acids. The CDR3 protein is CASSQDGSYSSYNEQFF. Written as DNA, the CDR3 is TGCGCCAGCAGCCAAGACGGCAGTTATAGCTCCTACAATGAGCAGTTCTTC.

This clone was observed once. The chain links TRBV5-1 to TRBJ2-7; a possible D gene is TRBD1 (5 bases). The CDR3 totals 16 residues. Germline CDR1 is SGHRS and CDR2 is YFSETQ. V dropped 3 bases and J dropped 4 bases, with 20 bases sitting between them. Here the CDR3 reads CASSSKDRGAIYEQYF. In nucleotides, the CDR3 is TGCGCCAGCAGCTCCAAAGATAGGGGCGCGATATACGAGCAGTACTTC.

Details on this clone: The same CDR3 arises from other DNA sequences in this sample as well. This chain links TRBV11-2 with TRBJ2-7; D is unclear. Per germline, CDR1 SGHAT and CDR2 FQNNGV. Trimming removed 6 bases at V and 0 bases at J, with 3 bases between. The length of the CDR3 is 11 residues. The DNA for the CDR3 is TGTGCCAGCAGTTTCTCCTACGAGCAGTACTTC. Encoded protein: CASSFSYEQYF.

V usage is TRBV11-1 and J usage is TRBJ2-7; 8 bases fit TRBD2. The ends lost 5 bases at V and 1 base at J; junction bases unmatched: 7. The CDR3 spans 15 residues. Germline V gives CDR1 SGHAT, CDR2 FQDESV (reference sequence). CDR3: CASSPYSGDSYEQYF. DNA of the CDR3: TGTGCCAGCAGCCCATATAGCGGGGATTCCTACGAGCAGTACTTC.

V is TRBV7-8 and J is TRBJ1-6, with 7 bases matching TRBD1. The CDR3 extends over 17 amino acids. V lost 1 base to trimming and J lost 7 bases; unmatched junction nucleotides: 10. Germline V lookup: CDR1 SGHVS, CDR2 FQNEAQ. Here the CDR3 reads CASSLVDRRSVNSPLHF. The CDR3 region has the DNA TGTGCCAGCAGCTTAGTGGACAGGAGGTCCGTGAATTCACCCCTCCACTTT. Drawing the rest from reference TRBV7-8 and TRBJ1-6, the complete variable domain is GAGVSQSPRYKVAKRGQDVALRCDPISGHVSLFWYQQALGQGPEFLTYFQNEAQLDKSGLPSDRFFAERPEGSVSTLKIQRTQQEDSAVYLCASSLVDRRSVNSPLHFGNGTRLTVT.

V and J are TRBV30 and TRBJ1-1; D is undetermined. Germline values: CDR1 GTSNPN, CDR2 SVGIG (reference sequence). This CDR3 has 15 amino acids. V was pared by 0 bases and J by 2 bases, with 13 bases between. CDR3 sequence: CAWSVHDGRNTEAFF. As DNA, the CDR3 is TGTGCCTGGAGTGTACACGACGGGAGAAACACTGAAGCTTTCTTT.